Detailed here is one T cell receptor (beta chain). Trimming left V 3 bases short and J 3 bases short, with 13 bases between. This CDR3 spans 14 amino acids. Germline V gives CDR1 SGHRS, CDR2 YFSETQ. In the study's own analysis: Researchers report that nucleated cell counts were estimated from reference gene primer amplification. Sequencing used immunoSEQ multiplex PCR; TCRdb keeps in-frame clones, though not all of them. The V and J calls and the clone size are those of that table, but D and trimming were determined from the DNA. The sample lists more than 200,000 clones, less than 90% occurring once. The sample comes from a study of blood T cell repertoires in COVID-19. On the study more broadly: Collection of acute and convalescent COVID-19 samples took place in the United States, Italy and Spain. PBMCs, B-cell-depleted T cells, or T cells were the source of the cDNA or gDNA that made up the material.

Sequencing was carried out using peripheral blood. This receptor was identified in a woman in her forties or fifties with acute or convalescent COVID-19. J is TRBJ2-7 and V is TRBV5-1; perhaps TRBD1 as D (6 bases). The CDR3 DNA follows: TGCGCCAGCAGCTCCAGGGGAAGCAGCTACGAGCAGTACTTC. Protein sequence: CASSSRGSSYEQYF. Variable domain in full (rest from reference TRBV5-1 and TRBJ2-7): KAGVTQTPRYLIKTRGQQVTLSCSPISGHRSVSWYQQTPGQGLQFLFEYFSETQRNKGNFPGRFSGRQFSNSRSEMNVSTLELGDSALYLCASSSRGSSYEQYFGPGTRLTVT.